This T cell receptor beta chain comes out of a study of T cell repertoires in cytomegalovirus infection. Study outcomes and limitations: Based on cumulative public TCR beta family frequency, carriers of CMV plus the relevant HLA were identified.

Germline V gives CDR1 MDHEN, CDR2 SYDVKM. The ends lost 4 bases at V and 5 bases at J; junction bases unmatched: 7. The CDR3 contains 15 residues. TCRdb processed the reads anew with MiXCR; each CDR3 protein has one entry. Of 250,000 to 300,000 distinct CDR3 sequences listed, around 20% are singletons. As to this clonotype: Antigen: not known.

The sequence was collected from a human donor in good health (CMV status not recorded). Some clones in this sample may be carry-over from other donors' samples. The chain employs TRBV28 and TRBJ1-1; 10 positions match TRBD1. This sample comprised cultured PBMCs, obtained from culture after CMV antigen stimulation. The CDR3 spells CASSSARDRGTEAFF. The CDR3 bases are TGTGCCAGCAGTTCCGCCCGGGACAGGGGAACTGAAGCTTTCTTT.